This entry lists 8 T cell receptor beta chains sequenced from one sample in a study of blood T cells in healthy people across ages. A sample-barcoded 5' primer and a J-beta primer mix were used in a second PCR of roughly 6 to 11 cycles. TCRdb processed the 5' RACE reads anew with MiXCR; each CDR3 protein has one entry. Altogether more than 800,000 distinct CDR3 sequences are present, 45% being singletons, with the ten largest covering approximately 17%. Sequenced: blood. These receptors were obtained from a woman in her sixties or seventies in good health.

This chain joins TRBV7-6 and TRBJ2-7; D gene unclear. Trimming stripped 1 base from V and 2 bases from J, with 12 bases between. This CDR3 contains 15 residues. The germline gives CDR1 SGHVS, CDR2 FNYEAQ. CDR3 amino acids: CASSLGEAEPYEQYF. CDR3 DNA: TGTGCCAGCAGCTTAGGTGAGGCGGAGCCCTACGAGCAGTACTTC. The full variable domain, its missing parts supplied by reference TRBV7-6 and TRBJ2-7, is GAGVSQSPRYKVTKRGQDVALRCDPISGHVSLYWYRQALGQGPEFLTYFNYEAQQDKSGLPNDRFSAERPEGSISTLTIQRTEQRDSAMYRCASSLGEAEPYEQYFGPGTRLTVT.

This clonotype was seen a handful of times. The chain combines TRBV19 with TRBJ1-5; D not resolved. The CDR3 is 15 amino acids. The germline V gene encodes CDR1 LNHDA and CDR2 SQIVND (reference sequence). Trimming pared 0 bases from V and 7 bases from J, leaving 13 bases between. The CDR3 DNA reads TGTGCCAGTAGTATAGATAGACACACCGGGCAGCCCCAGCATTTT. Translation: CASSIDRHTGQPQHF.

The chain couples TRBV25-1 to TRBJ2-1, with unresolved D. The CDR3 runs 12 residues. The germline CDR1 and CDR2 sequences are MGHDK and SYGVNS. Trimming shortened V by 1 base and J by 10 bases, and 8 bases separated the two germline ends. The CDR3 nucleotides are TGTGCCAGCAGTGAATCCTTCGGGGAGCAGTTCTTC. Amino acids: CASSESFGEQFF.

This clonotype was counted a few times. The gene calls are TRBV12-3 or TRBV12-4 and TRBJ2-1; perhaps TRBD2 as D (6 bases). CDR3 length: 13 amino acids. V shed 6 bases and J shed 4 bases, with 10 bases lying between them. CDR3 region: CASRPGTYNEQFF. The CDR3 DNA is TGTGCCAGCAGACCTGGGACTTACAATGAGCAGTTCTTC.

CDR3 DNA sequence: TGTGCCAGCAGTTCCTGGGGGACAGATACGCAGTATTTT. This sequence encodes CASSSWGTDTQYF. This chain joins TRBV6-5 and TRBJ2-3; the D call may be TRBD1 or TRBD2 (5 bases each). The CDR3 is 13 residues long. Germline V gene lookup returns CDR1 MNHEY and CDR2 SVGAGI. The V end lost 4 bases, the J end lost 3 bases, and 8 bases lay between the germline ends.

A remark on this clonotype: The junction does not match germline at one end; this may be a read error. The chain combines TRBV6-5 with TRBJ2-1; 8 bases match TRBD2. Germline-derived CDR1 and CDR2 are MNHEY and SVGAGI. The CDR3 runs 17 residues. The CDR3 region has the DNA TGTGCCAGCAGTTACTCGTTTTCTAGCGGGTCCTGCAATGAGCAGTTCTTC. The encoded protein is CASSYSFSSGSCNEQFF.

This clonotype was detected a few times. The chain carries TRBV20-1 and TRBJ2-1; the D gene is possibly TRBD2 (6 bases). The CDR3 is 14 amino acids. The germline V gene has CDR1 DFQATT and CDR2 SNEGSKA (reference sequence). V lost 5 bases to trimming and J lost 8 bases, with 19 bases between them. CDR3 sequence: CSAPQREVIYEQFF. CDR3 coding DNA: TGCAGTGCTCCTCAAAGGGAGGTAATCTATGAGCAGTTCTTC.

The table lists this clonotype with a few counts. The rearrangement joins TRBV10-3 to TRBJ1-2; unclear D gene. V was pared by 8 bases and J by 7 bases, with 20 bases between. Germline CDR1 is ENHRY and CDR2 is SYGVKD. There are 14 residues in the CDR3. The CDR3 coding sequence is TGTGCCATCGTACCAGCCCCGGGCCAGCGTGGCTACACCTTC. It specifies CAIVPAPGQRGYTF.